The 26 T cell receptor beta chains below were found in one sample sequenced in a study of blood T cell repertoires in COVID-19. Profiled with immunoSEQ multiplex PCR; TCRdb holds only in-frame clones, not every one. In the table there are about 210,000 clones, 83% of which are singletons. The sample taken for sequencing was peripheral blood. Every receptor here comes from a man aged 50 to 60 with active or convalescent COVID-19.

The chain is built from TRBV6-5 and TRBJ1-1, with a tentative D call TRBD1 (5 bases). The V end was cut by 7 bases, the J end by 5 bases, with 14 bases between. This CDR3 is 13 amino acids long. Germline CDR1 reads MNHEY; CDR2 reads SVGAGI. The CDR3 region has the DNA TGTGCCAGCACCCGGCAGGGAACAACTGAAGCTTTCTTT. Translation gives CASTRQGTTEAFF.

The V call is TRBV6-6, the J call TRBJ1-1; a possible D gene is TRBD1 (5 bases). The CDR3 contains 15 residues. Germline V gene sequence: CDR1 MNHNY, CDR2 SVGAGI (reference sequence). Trimming shortened V by 2 bases and J by 1 base, and 11 bases separated the two germline ends. The CDR3 sequence is CASSYVGLKNTEAFF. DNA of the CDR3: TGTGCCAGCAGTTACGTGGGGCTCAAGAACACTGAAGCTTTCTTT.

This chain connects TRBV5-1 to TRBJ2-7, with D perhaps matching TRBD2 (7 bases). CDR3 length: 16 amino acids. Trimming left V 4 bases short and J 0 bases short, with 17 bases between. CDR1 SGHRS and CDR2 YFSETQ come from the germline V gene. The CDR3 DNA follows: TGCGCCAGCAGCCAACTCGGGGGGCCTCTCTCCTACGAGCAGTACTTC. Residues: CASSQLGGPLSYEQYF.

The V gene is TRBV7-9, the J gene TRBJ1-2; D is uncertain. The V end was cut by 5 bases, the J end by 8 bases, with 21 bases between. Per the germline V gene, CDR1 is SEHNR and CDR2 is FQNEAQ (reference sequence). CDR3 length equals 15 residues. CDR3 residues: CASSQNDPLAWGYTF. The CDR3 DNA is TGTGCCAGCAGCCAAAACGACCCACTAGCCTGGGGCTACACCTTC. The full variable domain, rest sourced from reference TRBV7-9 and TRBJ1-2, is DTGVSQNPRHKITKRGQNVTFRCDPISEHNRLYWYRQTLGQGPEFLTYFQNEAQLEKSRLLSDRFSAERPKGSFSTLEIQRTEQGDSAMYLCASSQNDPLAWGYTFGSGTRLTVV.

J is TRBJ1-5 and V is TRBV18; weak D call: TRBD1 (5 bases). Looked up from germline, CDR1 is KGHSH and CDR2 is LQKENI. V lost 6 bases and J 0 bases, leaving 12 bases between the germline ends. The CDR3 consists of 15 residues. The CDR3 DNA sequence: TGTGCCAGCTCCAGACAGATCTCTAGCAATCAGCCCCAGCATTTT. Amino acids: CASSRQISSNQPQHF.

CDR3 bases: TGTGCCAGCAGTTACCGATTAACAGGGGTACAAGAGACCCAGTACTTC. Translation gives CASSYRLTGVQETQYF. This chain joins TRBV6-5 and TRBJ2-5; 7 nucleotides match TRBD1. CDR1 and CDR2 from the germline V gene are MNHEY and SVGAGI. V lost 2 bases, J lost 2 bases, and 8 bases stayed unmatched. This CDR3 region has 16 residues.

This chain uses TRBV10-3 with TRBJ1-2; TRBD1 might be the D (5 bases). CDR1 is ENHRY, CDR2 SYGVKD, per germline. This CDR3 is 15 amino acids long. The V gene lost 4 bases and the J gene lost 0 bases, with 12 bases spanning the gap. CDR3 nucleotide sequence: TGTGCCATCAGTGCGGGAGGGGCCGCTAACTATGGCTACACCTTC. Translation: CAISAGGAANYGYTF.

This clone was counted once. The chain joins TRBV6-2 or TRBV6-3 to TRBJ1-5, with 7 bases that match TRBD1. Germline CDR1 MNHEY, CDR2 SVGEGT. Losses at the gene ends were 6 bases for V and 3 bases for J; bases not matched to a gene: 11. The CDR3 is made up of 16 amino acids. The CDR3 sequence is CASSTLTGWANQPQHF. The CDR3 DNA is TGTGCCAGCAGCACCCTGACAGGGTGGGCCAATCAGCCCCAGCATTTT.

The chain has TRBV6-5 and TRBJ1-5, with D perhaps TRBD1 (6 bases). Germline values: CDR1 MNHEY, CDR2 SVGAGI. The CDR3 runs to 15 residues. The V gene lost 6 bases and the J gene lost 0 bases, with 12 bases spanning the gap. CDR3 sequence reads: CASRADSYSNQPQHF. CDR3 DNA sequence: TGTGCCAGCAGGGCGGACAGTTATAGCAATCAGCCCCAGCATTTT.

This clone was recorded once. V and J are TRBV19 and TRBJ1-5; D perhaps matches TRBD1 (6 bases). The V end lost 5 bases, the J end lost 11 bases, and 22 bases lay between the germline ends. The CDR3 runs to 15 residues. Germline V lookup: CDR1 LNHDA, CDR2 SQIVND (reference sequence). CDR3: CASSPSRNREMAQHF. In nucleotides, the CDR3 is TGTGCCAGTAGTCCCAGCAGAAACAGGGAAATGGCCCAGCATTTT.

V and J are TRBV11-1 and TRBJ2-5; TRBD2 agrees at 12 bases. The CDR3 consists of 16 residues. From germline, CDR1 is SGHAT and CDR2 FQDESV (reference sequence). Trimming removed 5 bases from V and 3 bases from J; junction bases left unmatched: 7. CDR3 sequence: CASSPQASGREETQYF. The CDR3 nucleotides are TGTGCCAGCAGCCCCCAAGCTAGCGGGAGGGAAGAGACCCAGTACTTC.

This sequence joins TRBV9 and TRBJ2-2, with 12 bases fitting TRBD1. With V trimmed by 1 base and J by 4 bases, 8 bases remained unmatched. The CDR3 is made up of 18 amino acids. Germline-derived CDR1 and CDR2 are SGDLS and YYNGEE. In nucleotides, the CDR3 is TGTGCCAGCAGCGTAAATGTAGAGGGACAGGGGGCCACCGGGGAGCTGTTTTTT. This encodes CASSVNVEGQGATGELFF.

This sequence joins TRBV27 and TRBJ1-1, with TRBD1 matching over 7 bases. This CDR3 has 15 residues. The germline CDR1 and CDR2 sequences are MNHEY and SMNVEV (reference sequence). J gave up 0 bases and V 6 bases, and 7 bases lay outside the gene matches. The CDR3 is CASSPIDRVNTEAFF. CDR3 sequence (DNA): TGTGCCAGCAGCCCAATCGACAGGGTGAACACTGAAGCTTTCTTT.

The chain employs TRBV5-1 and TRBJ2-3, with 10 bases fitting TRBD2. This CDR3 contains 14 residues. J was trimmed by 5 bases and V by 4 bases; bases with no gene match: 4. CDR1 and CDR2 (germline): SGHRS, YFSETQ. The CDR3 region has the DNA TGCGCCAGCAGCCCGAGGACTAGCGGAGATACGCAGTATTTT. This sequence encodes CASSPRTSGDTQYF.

The chain uses TRBV2 and TRBJ1-4; tentative D call: TRBD1 (5 bases). This CDR3 comprises 13 residues. Per germline, CDR1 SNHLY and CDR2 FYNNEI. Trimming shortened V by 7 bases and J by 8 bases, and 14 bases separated the two germline ends. The CDR3 DNA sequence: TGTGCCAGCACTATCGCGGGGACCGAAAAACTGTTTTTT. This gives the protein CASTIAGTEKLFF.

The V call is TRBV13, the J call TRBJ1-5; no firm D call. The CDR3 runs to 13 residues. Germline V gene lookup returns CDR1 PRHDT and CDR2 FYEKMQ (reference sequence). Trimming removed 4 bases at V and 9 bases at J, with 13 bases between. CDR3 region: CASSSGRGWPQHF. The CDR3 DNA is TGTGCCAGCAGCTCCGGAAGAGGGTGGCCCCAGCATTTT.

This clone was recorded once. The rearrangement joins TRBV7-9 to TRBJ1-1; D may be TRBD1 (5 bases). Trimming stripped 5 bases from V and 5 bases from J, with 15 bases between. CDR3 length: 14 residues. Germline CDR1 is SEHNR and CDR2 is FQNEAQ (reference sequence). CDR3 amino acids: CASSAQGVGTEAFF. The CDR3 region has the DNA TGTGCCAGCAGCGCGCAGGGTGTGGGGACTGAAGCTTTCTTT. Supplemented by reference TRBV7-9 and TRBJ1-1, the full variable domain reads DTGVSQNPRHKITKRGQNVTFRCDPISEHNRLYWYRQTLGQGPEFLTYFQNEAQLEKSRLLSDRFSAERPKGSFSTLEIQRTEQGDSAMYLCASSAQGVGTEAFFGQGTRLTVV.

This clone showed up just once. The V gene is TRBV28, the J gene TRBJ1-2; 10 bases map to TRBD1. Germline CDR1 and CDR2: MDHEN and SYDVKM. This CDR3 spans 14 amino acids. V lost 7 bases and J lost 4; bases outside the gene matches: 6. CDR3 sequence: CASTRTGGFYGYTF. As DNA, the CDR3 is TGTGCCAGCACCCGGACAGGGGGATTCTATGGCTACACCTTC.

This clone showed up just a few times. V usage is TRBV19 and J usage is TRBJ1-1, with unresolved D. Germline assignment: CDR1 LNHDA and CDR2 SQIVND (reference sequence). The CDR3 totals 13 residues. V was clipped by 5 bases and J by 0 bases, with 7 bases between them. CDR3 DNA sequence: TGTGCCAGTAGTGGGCGTTTGAACACTGAAGCTTTCTTT. This codes for CASSGRLNTEAFF. Combining the CDR3 with reference TRBV19 and TRBJ1-1 gives the whole variable domain DGGITQSPKYLFRKEGQNVTLSCEQNLNHDAMYWYRQDPGQGLRLIYYSQIVNDFQKGDIAEGYSVSREKKESFPLTVTSAQKNPTAFYLCASSGRLNTEAFFGQGTRLTVV.

The CDR3 DNA sequence: TGTGCCAGCAGACGAGGGACTAGCACAGATACGCAGTATTTT. Amino acid sequence: CASRRGTSTDTQYF. The chain recombines TRBV16 with TRBJ2-3, with D possibly being TRBD2 (6 bases). CDR1 and CDR2 (germline): KGHSY, FQNENV. This CDR3 contains 14 residues. Deletions cut 6 bases from V and 0 bases from J, with 10 bases between.

The rearrangement links TRBV5-1 to TRBJ2-5; 15 bases line up with TRBD2. Germline CDR1 SGHRS, CDR2 YFSETQ. After removal of 4 bases from V and 0 bases from J, the junction contained 7 bases not matched to a gene. This CDR3 is 18 amino acids long. The CDR3 DNA reads TGCGCCAGCAGCATAGGACTAGCGGGAGGGTGGTACCAAGAGACCCAGTACTTC. Residues: CASSIGLAGGWYQETQYF. The full variable domain, its missing parts supplied by reference TRBV5-1 and TRBJ2-5, is KAGVTQTPRYLIKTRGQQVTLSCSPISGHRSVSWYQQTPGQGLQFLFEYFSETQRNKGNFPGRFSGRQFSNSRSEMNVSTLELGDSALYLCASSIGLAGGWYQETQYFGPGTRLLVL.

As DNA, the CDR3 is TGTGCCAGCACTACTACCCACTTTGCCGTTAGCAATCAGCCCCAGCATTTT. This sequence encodes CASTTTHFAVSNQPQHF. J is TRBJ1-5 and V is TRBV28, with D unclear. The CDR3 length is 17 residues. Trimming stripped 7 bases from V and 0 bases from J, with 19 bases between. Per germline, CDR1 MDHEN and CDR2 SYDVKM.

The sample holds a few counts of this clone. The genes are TRBV7-3 and TRBJ2-7; D is unclear. The CDR3 totals 14 residues. CDR1 is SGHTA, CDR2 FQGTGA, per germline. The ends were cut back, 1 base at V and 6 bases at J, with 13 bases in the middle. The CDR3 DNA is TGTGCCAGCAGCTTAAGGGCCGATTCAGGCGAGCAGTACTTC. This translates into CASSLRADSGEQYF.

The V gene is TRBV19, the J gene TRBJ1-6; D call uncertain. Germline V lookup: CDR1 LNHDA, CDR2 SQIVND (reference sequence). CDR3 size: 12 residues. Trimming pared 2 bases from V and 8 bases from J, leaving 4 bases between. CDR3: CASSIRYSPLHF. Written as DNA, the CDR3 is TGTGCCAGTAGTATACGGTATTCACCCCTCCACTTT. Together with reference TRBV19 and TRBJ1-6, the CDR3 gives the full variable domain: DGGITQSPKYLFRKEGQNVTLSCEQNLNHDAMYWYRQDPGQGLRLIYYSQIVNDFQKGDIAEGYSVSREKKESFPLTVTSAQKNPTAFYLCASSIRYSPLHFGNGTRLTVT.

J is TRBJ1-1 and V is TRBV19; D possibly corresponds to TRBD1 (6 bases). The CDR3 length is 14 residues. V was clipped by 9 bases and J by 1 base, with 15 bases between them. Germline V lookup: CDR1 LNHDA, CDR2 SQIVND (reference sequence). The CDR3 nucleotides are TGTGCCAGCGTGAGGGGACAATCGAACACTGAAGCTTTCTTT. Protein sequence: CASVRGQSNTEAFF.

CDR3 amino acids: CASSLRGGRGLQETQYF. The CDR3 region has the DNA TGTGCCAGCAGCTTACGGGGCGGGAGGGGACTCCAAGAGACCCAGTACTTC. J is TRBJ2-5 and V is TRBV7-6; 9 nucleotides match TRBD2. Trimming removed 2 bases from V and 1 base from J; junction bases left unmatched: 8. The CDR3 length is 17 residues. The germline V gene encodes CDR1 SGHVS and CDR2 FNYEAQ.